This T cell receptor beta chain was captured in a study of shared clonotypes between healthy human individuals. Study-level findings and limits: Sample collection involved blood only; tissue repertoires are likely different.

Each cell subset's genomic DNA was divided evenly among several immunoSEQ plates. Unsorted PBMC contributed 250 to 300 ng DNA, about 30,000 T cell genomes, to each replicate PCR. Assay: immunoSEQ multiplex PCR; the TCRdb copy retains only in-frame clones and omits some. The profile shows about 470,000 clones, roughly 77% of them singletons. Trimming pared 3 bases from V and 7 bases from J, leaving 11 bases between. Germline V CDR1 and CDR2: SGHTS, YDEGEE. The CDR3 is made up of 13 amino acids. Unsorted samples drew genomic DNA from tens of millions of PBMCs. This clone was counted many times. Its antigen is not known.

Sequenced material: PBMCs. The rearrangement joins TRBV5-8 to TRBJ2-1; no reliable D call. This clonotype was sampled from a middle-aged woman in good health. Some clones in this sample may be carry-over from other donors' samples. The CDR3 nucleotides are TGTGCCAGCAGCTGGGGTATTCGGAATGAGCAGTTCTTC. Its translation: CASSWGIRNEQFF.